The clone carrying this TCR beta chain was counted between two and nine times. Its antigen is as yet unknown. Primers: 60 Vbeta forward and 13 Jbeta reverse. TCRdb's table, derived via immunoSEQ multiplex PCR, lists solely in-frame clones and lacks some. The sample includes about 120,000 clones, about 80% of them seen just once. This specimen comes from a study of cytomegalovirus exposure and HLA in healthy donors. Broader study findings: For most TCR beta V segments, an earlier analysis put the productive rate at about 87% or about 30% of the time. Later analysis identified a missense DCLRE1C variant that was linked to TCR beta V- and J-gene trimming. TCR beta sequences reportedly predicted most subjects' HLA-A and HLA-B alleles accurately. CMV serostatus was the only recorded immune exposure for donors.

The germline V gene has CDR1 SGHTA and CDR2 FQGTGA. This CDR3 is built from 14 residues. Trimming removed 2 bases at V and 2 bases at J, with 8 bases between. The V gene is TRBV7-3, the J gene TRBJ2-3; D gene unclear. The source of this sequence is a man younger than 40 in good health and CMV-seronegative. Input material: PBMCs. CDR3 nucleotide sequence: TGTGCCAGCAGCTTAGCGCTTAACACAGATACGCAGTATTTT. Translating gives CASSLALNTDTQYF.